This T cell receptor beta chain was sequenced for a study of T-cell memory formation after mild COVID-19. TCRdb fed the 5' RACE reads into MiXCR, producing one record per CDR3 protein. Among just under 550,000 distinct CDR3 sequences, roughly 21% were seen once, and the ten largest hold around 13%. This clonotype was seen a handful of times. CDR1 and CDR2 (germline): SGHAT, FQNNGV. This CDR3 is 15 amino acids long. V shed 1 base and J shed 8 bases, with 17 bases lying between them. V usage is TRBV11-2 and J usage is TRBJ1-1; D is ambiguous. This TCR came from an adult woman who had mild COVID-19 (a few samples of this study predate the infection). Cell type and time point are not known. Input material: PBMCs or a T cell subset sorted from them (not recorded which). CDR3 loop: CASSLGSSYNSEAFF. DNA for the CDR3: TGTGCCAGCAGCTTAGGGTCAAGTTATAACAGCGAAGCTTTCTTT. Using reference TRBV11-2 and TRBJ1-1 for the parts outside the CDR3, the full variable domain is EAGVAQSPRYKIIEKRQSVAFWCNPISGHATLYWYQQILGQGPKLLIQFQNNGVVDDSQLPKDRFSAERLKGVDSTLKIQPAKLEDSAVYLCASSLGSSYNSEAFFGQGTRLTVV.